Only one count was recorded for the clone carrying this T cell receptor (beta chain). The data belong to a study of blood T cell repertoires in COVID-19. Study at large: Samples representing acute and convalescent COVID-19 were sourced from the United States, Italy and Spain. Nucleic acid was either cDNA or gDNA, and it came from T cells, B-cell-depleted T cells, or PBMCs.

The CDR3 contains 14 residues. Germline CDR1 and CDR2: SQVTM and ANQGSEA. The V gene lost 3 bases and the J gene lost 5 bases, with 15 bases spanning the gap. Profiling relied on immunoSEQ multiplex PCR, and the TCRdb table lists in-frame clones only, not all of them. The data contain 200,000 or so clones, just under 85% of them singletons. The V call is TRBV29-1, the J call TRBJ2-3; tentative D call: TRBD2 (6 bases). Input material: peripheral blood. This sequence originates from a human donor with acute or convalescent COVID-19. The donor label of this sample is uncertain. CDR3 region: CSVDGGSNGDTQYF. The CDR3 nucleotides read TGCAGCGTTGATGGGGGGAGTAACGGAGATACGCAGTATTTT.